Listed below are T cell receptor beta chains from one sample, sequenced in a study of blood T cell repertoires in COVID-19. The repertoire was sequenced with immunoSEQ multiplex PCR; TCRdb's copy has only in-frame clones and lacks some. The sample contains tens of thousands of clones, roughly 80% of which appear only once. The sequencing input was peripheral blood. These TCRs come from a woman aged 55-75 years with acute or convalescent COVID-19. Each CDR3 is given with its conserved first and last residue. A D gene is named only where the DNA matches it firmly. The size field is filled for only some rows; it gives once, few, many or a size class.

cdr3_nt	cdr3_aa	v_call	j_call	d_call	clone_size
TGTGCCTGGAGTAAAGGGGGCTTTAACAATCAGCCCCAGCATTTT	CAWSKGGFNNQPQHF	TRBV30	TRBJ1-5	TRBD1	-
TGTGCCAGCAGCTTGAACACAGGACAGGACTATGGCTACACCTTC	CASSLNTGQDYGYTF	TRBV5-6	TRBJ1-2	TRBD1	-
TGTGCCAGCAGTCTGACAGGGAATACTTCACCCCTCCACTTT	CASSLTGNTSPLHF	TRBV27	TRBJ1-6	TRBD1	-
TGTGCCAGCAGCTCTAGGACTAGCGGGGGAAATCTAGAGACCCAGTACTTC	CASSSRTSGGNLETQYF	TRBV7-9	TRBJ2-5	TRBD2	-
TGTGCCAGCAGCCCCCGGGTCCTGAGGTCGTTCTACGAGCAGTACTTC	CASSPRVLRSFYEQYF	TRBV21-1	TRBJ2-7	-	-
TGTGCCAGCAGCTTATCGCGGGGGTTGGACTATGGCTACACCTTC	CASSLSRGLDYGYTF	TRBV7-9	TRBJ1-2	-	-
TGTGCCAGCAGCGTAGTTGGGGCCATACTACATTACGAGCAGTACTTC	CASSVVGAILHYEQYF	TRBV9	TRBJ2-7	-	once
TGCGCCAGCAGCGCTGAGACAGTCACCGGGGAGCTGTTTTTT	CASSAETVTGELFF	TRBV5-1	TRBJ2-2	-	-
TGTGCCAGCAGCGTAGGAAATCAGGATGGGCCCCTCCACTTT	CASSVGNQDGPLHF	TRBV9	TRBJ1-6	-	once
TGTGCCAGCAGTCCCTGGGATGGCGAAGCGGGGGGTTACAATGAGCAGTTCTTC	CASSPWDGEAGGYNEQFF	TRBV6-2/TRBV6-3	TRBJ2-1	TRBD2	many
TGCGCCAGCAGCTTAACGACAGGGGAAGAGAACACCATATATTTT	CASSLTTGEENTIYF	TRBV5-1	TRBJ1-3	TRBD1	-
TGCGCCAGCAGCCAAGGACTAGCGGGGGACCAAGAGACCCAGTACTTC	CASSQGLAGDQETQYF	TRBV4-3	TRBJ2-5	TRBD2	-
TGTGCCAGCAGTCCTCCAGGCTATGGCTACACCTTC	CASSPPGYGYTF	TRBV28	TRBJ1-2	-	-
TGTGCCAGTAGTACGGGACAGGGGGCCCTCCGGGAAAAACTGTTTTTT	CASSTGQGALREKLFF	TRBV19	TRBJ1-4	TRBD1	-
TGTGCCAGCAGCTCCCGGGGGTTAGGGTCTGAAGCTTTCTTT	CASSSRGLGSEAFF	TRBV7-9	TRBJ1-1	-	many
TGTGCCAGCAGCTTAAATCCCGGGACGACAGGTCGCAATCAGCCCCAGCATTTT	CASSLNPGTTGRNQPQHF	TRBV7-2	TRBJ1-5	-	-
TGTGCCAGCAGCCAAGTGAGAGCGGGCGGGGAGCTGTTTTTT	CASSQVRAGGELFF	TRBV3-1/TRBV3-2	TRBJ2-2	-	-
TGTGCCAGCAGCTCCAGACTAGCGGGGGGCACAGATACGCAGTATTTT	CASSSRLAGGTDTQYF	TRBV11-2	TRBJ2-3	TRBD2	once
TGTGCCAGCAGTTTGGGGTCTTCGGGGGCGGGGGGCCTACGCCGTACCTACGAGCAGTACTTC	CASSLGSSGAGGLRRTYEQYF	TRBV27	TRBJ2-7	TRBD2	-
TGCGCCAGCAGCCAAGGTTGGGCAACTAACTATGGCTACACCTTC	CASSQGWATNYGYTF	TRBV4-1	TRBJ1-2	-	-
TGTGCCAGCAGCCTACAATCTCCCGGGACAGGGGACGGCTACACCTTC	CASSLQSPGTGDGYTF	TRBV7-8	TRBJ1-2	TRBD1	-
TGTGCCAGCAGCTTAGAATACGGCAGGGAGCAGTACTTC	CASSLEYGREQYF	TRBV11-3	TRBJ2-7	-	once
TGCAGCGTTGTCTTGAGGGACACTGAAGCTTTCTTT	CSVVLRDTEAFF	TRBV29-1	TRBJ1-1	-	-
TGCGCCAGCAGCCCGCGGGGGGGCACAGATACGCAGTATTTT	CASSPRGGTDTQYF	TRBV5-1	TRBJ2-3	TRBD2	-
TGTGCCAGCAGGGGGACTAGCGGGGGGTCCGGGGAGCTGTTTTTT	CASRGTSGGSGELFF	TRBV27	TRBJ2-2	TRBD2	once
TGTGCCAGCAGTTCGCAACGGGGGGGCAGGTTGGCAGATACGCAGTATTTT	CASSSQRGGRLADTQYF	TRBV27	TRBJ2-3	TRBD2	few
TGCGCCAGCAGCTTGGCCAGGGGCGCCGGGGAGCTGTTTTTT	CASSLARGAGELFF	TRBV5-1	TRBJ2-2	-	few
TGTGCCAGCAGCTTGGCGCAGTTCGAAGCTTTCTTT	CASSLAQFEAFF	TRBV5-5	TRBJ1-1	-	-
TGTGCCACCAGCGGGGGGCGCTGGGGGGCCAACGTCCTGACTTTC	CATSGGRWGANVLTF	TRBV24-1	TRBJ2-6	-	-
TGTGCCAGCCAAAGATCGGGACAGGGAGATGAAAAACTGTTTTTT	CASQRSGQGDEKLFF	TRBV6-5	TRBJ1-4	TRBD1	-
TGTGCCAGCAGCCAAGGACAGGGCTCCTATGGCTACACCTTC	CASSQGQGSYGYTF	TRBV3-1/TRBV3-2	TRBJ1-2	TRBD1	-
TGTGCCAGCTCATCTACCGGGACAGGGTTCCCAGATACGCAGTATTTT	CASSSTGTGFPDTQYF	TRBV18	TRBJ2-3	TRBD1	-
TGCGCCAGCAGCCAGGTAGCGGGGGGACCCTCCTACGAGCAGTACTTC	CASSQVAGGPSYEQYF	TRBV4-3	TRBJ2-7	TRBD2	-
TGCGCCAGCAGTGAGTCCGGCTCTGGAAACACCATATATTTT	CASSESGSGNTIYF	TRBV10-1	TRBJ1-3	-	once
TGTGCCAGCAGCCCATTGGGACAGGGGCTAGAAGCTTTCTTT	CASSPLGQGLEAFF	TRBV3-1/TRBV3-2	TRBJ1-1	TRBD1	-
TGTGCCAGCTGGGCAGCCCTCATGAACACTGAAGCTTTCTTT	CASWAALMNTEAFF	TRBV7-2	TRBJ1-1	-	-
TGTGCCAGCAGCGCGACTAGCGGGGTGTACGAGCAGTACTTC	CASSATSGVYEQYF	TRBV5-4	TRBJ2-7	TRBD2	-
TGTGCCAGCAGCTTACGTATAGAAGATACGCAGTATTTT	CASSLRIEDTQYF	TRBV7-2	TRBJ2-3	-	-
TGTGCCAGCAGTGCGCAGGGGGGTAGGAACACTGAAGCTTTCTTT	CASSAQGGRNTEAFF	TRBV27	TRBJ1-1	TRBD1	once
TGTGCCACCAGTGATTTAGGCGGACAACTGTACAATGAGCAGTTCTTC	CATSDLGGQLYNEQFF	TRBV24-1	TRBJ2-1	-	-
TGTGCCAGCAGCATAGGGGTCATCCTTGAAGCTTTCTTT	CASSIGVILEAFF	TRBV6-5	TRBJ1-1	-	few
TGTGCCAGCAGCCCGGACAGATATGGAAACACCATATATTTT	CASSPDRYGNTIYF	TRBV6-5	TRBJ1-3	-	-
TGTGCCAGCAGTGGGACTGCGCTCAATCAGCCCCAGCATTTT	CASSGTALNQPQHF	TRBV2	TRBJ1-5	-	-
TGCAGTGCTAGTATCCAGGGGTTCGGCTACACCTTC	CSASIQGFGYTF	TRBV20-1	TRBJ1-2	-	-
TGTGCCAGCAGCTTAGGAACAGGGGGAATGGGTCAGCCCCAGCATTTT	CASSLGTGGMGQPQHF	TRBV13	TRBJ1-5	TRBD1	-
TGTGCCAGCAGCGCCGTTCCCGATCAGCCCCAGCATTTT	CASSAVPDQPQHF	TRBV9	TRBJ1-5	-	few
TGTGCCAGTAGTGTTCAGGGGGAAGGCAATCAGCCCCAGCATTTT	CASSVQGEGNQPQHF	TRBV19	TRBJ1-5	TRBD1	-
TGCAGCGTTGACGGGGACAGGGGAGATAGTGAAGCTTTCTTT	CSVDGDRGDSEAFF	TRBV29-1	TRBJ1-1	TRBD1	once